This note documents a single TCR beta chain sequence. Its cognate antigen is unknown. Profiling relied on immunoSEQ multiplex PCR, and the TCRdb table lists in-frame clones only, not all of them. Of approximately 2.1 million clones listed, approximately 93% are singletons. The entry originates in a study of shared clonotypes between healthy human individuals. Regarding the study as a whole: Naive subsets usually exceeded memory subsets in estimated richness.

Between the trimmed V and J ends, which lost 5 bases and 7 bases, there was a span of 14 bases. The CDR3 has 13 residues. Germline V gene data show CDR1 as SGHTA and CDR2 as FQGTGA. The receptor's source is a man aged 18 to 35 in good health. Some clones in this sample may be carry-over from other donors' samples. V and J are TRBV7-3 and TRBJ2-5; tentatively, D is TRBD1 (6 bases). The sample was naive CD4+ T cells from PBMCs. Subset noted: CD45RA+ positively selected. The CDR3 DNA reads TGTGCCAGCAGCCCCCTAGGGGGTGGGACCCAGTACTTC. This encodes CASSPLGGGTQYF.